These 9 T cell receptor beta chains were all obtained from the same sample, sequenced in a study of shared clonotypes between healthy human individuals. Profiling relied on immunoSEQ multiplex PCR, and the TCRdb table lists in-frame clones only, not all of them. This table holds some 2,500,000 clones, 85% to 95% found once. Material: naive CD4+ T cells from PBMCs. Subset indicated: CD45RA+ positively selected. Source of these receptors: a young man in good health. Some clones in this sample may be carry-over from other donors' samples.

The rearrangement links TRBV27 to TRBJ1-2; possible D gene TRBD1, 5 bases. CDR3 length equals 11 residues. Trimming removed 6 bases from V and 7 bases from J, with 9 bases in between. Per germline, CDR1 MNHEY and CDR2 SMNVEV (reference sequence). The CDR3 is CASRGVSGYTF. The CDR3 nucleotides are TGTGCCAGCAGGGGGGTGTCTGGCTACACCTTC.

Worth noting for this clone: Additional DNA sequences in this sample encode the identical CDR3. This sequence joins TRBV7-6 and TRBJ2-2, with D perhaps TRBD2 (5 bases). The CDR3 extends over 13 amino acids. Germline V CDR1 and CDR2: SGHVS, FNYEAQ. V lost 5 bases and J 4 bases, leaving 8 bases between the germline ends. This CDR3 reads CASSPGVTGELFF. The CDR3 bases are TGTGCCAGCAGCCCCGGGGTCACCGGGGAGCTGTTTTTT.

This rearrangement joins TRBV27 to TRBJ2-7; TRBD1 matches 8 bases. CDR1 and CDR2 (germline): MNHEY, SMNVEV (reference sequence). The CDR3 extends over 15 amino acids. V shed 5 bases and J 1 base; nucleotides not matched to a gene: 7. The CDR3 reads CASSAPRTGSYEQYF. DNA of the CDR3: TGTGCCAGCAGTGCCCCTCGGACAGGGTCCTACGAGCAGTACTTC.

The chain is built from TRBV5-4 and TRBJ2-4; D possibly corresponds to TRBD2 (6 bases). V was clipped by 3 bases and J by 9 bases, with 19 bases between them. Germline values: CDR1 SGHNT, CDR2 YYREEE (reference sequence). CDR3 length: 15 amino acids. CDR3 nucleotide sequence: TGTGCCAGCAGCTGGGGCGGGGCCTCTGCGGGCATTCAGTACTTC. Its translation is CASSWGGASAGIQYF.

The rearrangement uses TRBV28 and TRBJ1-5; D is uncertain. Germline CDR1 is MDHEN and CDR2 is SYDVKM. Trimming shortened V by 3 bases and J by 6 bases, and 15 bases separated the two germline ends. The CDR3 loop spans 15 amino acids. This CDR3 is CASSFPQYRGQPQHF. The CDR3 region has the DNA TGTGCCAGCAGTTTTCCGCAGTACCGGGGTCAGCCCCAGCATTTT.

This chain connects TRBV28 to TRBJ2-3, with 9 bases matching TRBD2. Germline V gene sequence: CDR1 MDHEN, CDR2 SYDVKM. V was clipped by 3 bases and J by 1 base; unmatched bases: 8. There are 17 residues in the CDR3. CDR3: CASSFLAGVRGTDTQYF. The CDR3 nucleotides are TGTGCCAGCAGTTTCTTAGCGGGAGTTCGGGGCACAGATACGCAGTATTTT.

V and J are TRBV2 and TRBJ2-3, with D perhaps TRBD1 or TRBD2 (6 bases each). This CDR3 spans 14 amino acids. The germline gives CDR1 SNHLY, CDR2 FYNNEI. V dropped 6 bases and J dropped 5 bases, with 15 bases sitting between them. DNA of the CDR3: TGTGCCAGCAGGCCCGGGGGCAGGGTAGATACGCAGTATTTT. Protein product: CASRPGGRVDTQYF.

A few counts support this clone. The sample contains more than one DNA sequence encoding this CDR3. The gene calls are TRBV7-9 and TRBJ1-3, with unresolved D. CDR3 length equals 13 residues. Germline CDR1 SEHNR, CDR2 FQNEAQ (reference sequence). V lost 1 base to trimming and J lost 2 bases, with 3 bases between them. The CDR3 reads CASSLGAGNTIYF. The CDR3 region has the DNA TGTGCCAGCAGCTTAGGGGCTGGAAACACCATATATTTT.

V and J are TRBV6-5 and TRBJ2-2, with 8 bases identical to TRBD1. V was pared by 2 bases and J by 5 bases, with 7 bases of the junction left unmatched. This CDR3 is 16 amino acids long. Germline V gene data show CDR1 as MNHEY and CDR2 as SVGAGI. CDR3 coding DNA: TGTGCCAGCAGTTACGCCTCCACAGGGGGGACCGGGGAGCTGTTTTTT. Its protein product is CASSYASTGGTGELFF.